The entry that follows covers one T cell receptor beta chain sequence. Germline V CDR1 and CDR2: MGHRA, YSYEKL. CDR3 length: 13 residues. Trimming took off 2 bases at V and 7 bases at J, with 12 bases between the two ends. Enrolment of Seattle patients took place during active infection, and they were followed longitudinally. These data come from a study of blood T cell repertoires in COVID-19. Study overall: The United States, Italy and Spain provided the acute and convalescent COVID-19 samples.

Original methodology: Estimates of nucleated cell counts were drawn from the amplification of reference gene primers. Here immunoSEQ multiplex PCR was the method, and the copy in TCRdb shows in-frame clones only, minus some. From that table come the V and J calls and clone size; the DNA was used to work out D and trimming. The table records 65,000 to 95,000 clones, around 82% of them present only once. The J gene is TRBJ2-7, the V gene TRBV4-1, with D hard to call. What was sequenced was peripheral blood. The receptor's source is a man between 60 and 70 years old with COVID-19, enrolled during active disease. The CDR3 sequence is CASSQLASGEQYF. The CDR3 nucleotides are TGCGCCAGCAGCCAATTGGCTAGTGGGGAGCAGTACTTC.